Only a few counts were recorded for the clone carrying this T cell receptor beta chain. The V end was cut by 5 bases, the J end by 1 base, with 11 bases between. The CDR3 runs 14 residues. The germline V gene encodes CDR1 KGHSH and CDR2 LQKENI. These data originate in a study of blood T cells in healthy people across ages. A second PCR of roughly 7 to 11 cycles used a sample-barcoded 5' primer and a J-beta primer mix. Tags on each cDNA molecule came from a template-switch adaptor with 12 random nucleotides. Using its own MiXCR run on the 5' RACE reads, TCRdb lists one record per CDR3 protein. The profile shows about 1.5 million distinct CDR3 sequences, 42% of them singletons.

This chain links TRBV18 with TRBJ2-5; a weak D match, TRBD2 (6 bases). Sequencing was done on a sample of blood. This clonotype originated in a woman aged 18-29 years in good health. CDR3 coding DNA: TGTGCCAGCTCATACCCGGGAGCCCAAGAGACCCAGTACTTC. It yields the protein CASSYPGAQETQYF.